This T cell receptor beta chain stems from a study of blood T cells in healthy people across ages. Isolation of PBMCs gave at least 6.5 million cells per sample. The CDR3 consists of 15 residues. CDR1 is MNHEY and CDR2 is SMNVEV in the germline V gene (reference sequence). It was with a sample-barcoded 5' primer and a J-beta primer mix that a second PCR of about 6 to 12 cycles was run. Using its own MiXCR run on the 5' RACE reads, TCRdb lists one record per CDR3 protein. The sample records fewer than 1,200,000 distinct CDR3 sequences, under 30% being singletons. Points from the study as a whole: TCR beta diversity, measured per million T cells, fell in a roughly linear way with age.

Regarding this clonotype: No antigen is known for it.

This sample was also put to use in a study of T cells of mothers and their children.

The chain uses TRBV27 and TRBJ2-1; 10 bases fit TRBD2. The better agreement between TRBJ2-7 and the DNA end casts doubt on the J call. This sequence was found in a girl under 10 years old in good health. The sample taken for sequencing was blood. CDR3 in DNA: TGTGCCAGCAGCCGGAGCGGGAGGGATCCCTACGAGCAGTACTTC. Residues: CASSRSGRDPYEQYF.